The T cell receptor (beta chain) under discussion was sequenced for a study of a mutant IDH1 vaccine in newly diagnosed glioma. Study summary: Treated patients were approximately 60% male, 37.5% female, mean age about 43 years.

Described time point: baseline, week 1 (first vaccination visit). The treatment here: pre-vaccination baseline after standard-of-care therapy. Sequenced by immunoSEQ multiplex PCR; TCRdb stores in-frame clones only, minus some. Among about 88,000 clones listed, roughly four fifths were seen once. In germline, CDR1 is SQVTM, CDR2 ANQGSEA. The CDR3 totals 12 residues. V lost 4 bases and J lost 4, with 10 bases in between. V is TRBV29-1 and J is TRBJ1-1; D perhaps matches TRBD1 (6 bases). The receptor's source is a man aged 40-50 years with glioma. Some clones in this sample may be carry-over from other donors' samples. Material: PBMCs, obtained from a glioma patient treated with radiotherapy, temozolomide or both. CDR3 residues: CSVVPGATEAFF. The DNA for the CDR3 is TGCAGCGTTGTTCCAGGGGCCACTGAAGCTTTCTTT.